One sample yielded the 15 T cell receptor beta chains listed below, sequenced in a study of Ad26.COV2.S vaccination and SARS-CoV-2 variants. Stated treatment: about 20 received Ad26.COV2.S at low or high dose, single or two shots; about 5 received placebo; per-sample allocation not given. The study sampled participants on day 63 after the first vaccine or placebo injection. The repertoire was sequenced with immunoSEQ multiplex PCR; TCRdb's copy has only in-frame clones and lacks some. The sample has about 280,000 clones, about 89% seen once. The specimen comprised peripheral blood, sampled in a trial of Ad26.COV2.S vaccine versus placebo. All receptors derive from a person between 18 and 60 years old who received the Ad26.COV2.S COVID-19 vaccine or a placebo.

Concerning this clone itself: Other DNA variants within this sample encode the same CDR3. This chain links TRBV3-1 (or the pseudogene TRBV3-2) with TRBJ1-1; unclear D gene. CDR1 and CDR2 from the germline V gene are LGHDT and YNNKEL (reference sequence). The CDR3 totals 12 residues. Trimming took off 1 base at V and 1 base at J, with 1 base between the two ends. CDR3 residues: CASSQGNTEAFF. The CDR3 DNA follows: TGTGCCAGCAGCCAAGGGAACACTGAAGCTTTCTTT.

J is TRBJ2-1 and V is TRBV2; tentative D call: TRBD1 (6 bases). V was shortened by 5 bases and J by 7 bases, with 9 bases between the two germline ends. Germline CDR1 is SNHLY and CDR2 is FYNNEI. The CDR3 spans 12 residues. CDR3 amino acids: CASSLTGNEQFF. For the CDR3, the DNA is TGTGCCAGCAGTCTTACAGGGAATGAGCAGTTCTTC.

The CDR3 sequence is CASSIDLRRDRVFF. The CDR3 DNA follows: TGTGCCAGTAGTATAGATCTTCGCCGGGACAGAGTGTTTTTT. This chain links TRBV19 with TRBJ1-4, with 7 bases identical to TRBD1. This CDR3 contains 14 residues. Per germline, CDR1 LNHDA and CDR2 SQIVND (reference sequence). Trimming at V came to 0 bases and at J to 15 bases, leaving 10 bases not matched to a gene.

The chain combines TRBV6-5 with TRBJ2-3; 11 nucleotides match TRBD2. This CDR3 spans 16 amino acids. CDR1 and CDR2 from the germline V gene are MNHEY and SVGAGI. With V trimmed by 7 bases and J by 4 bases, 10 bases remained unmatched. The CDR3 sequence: CASTYVGTSGPDTQYF. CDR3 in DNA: TGTGCCAGCACTTATGTCGGGACTAGCGGACCAGATACGCAGTATTTT.

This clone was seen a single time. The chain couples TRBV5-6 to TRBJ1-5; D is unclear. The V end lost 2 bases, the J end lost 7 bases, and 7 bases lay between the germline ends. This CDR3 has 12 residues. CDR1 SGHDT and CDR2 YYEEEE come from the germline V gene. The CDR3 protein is CASSFLGQPQHF. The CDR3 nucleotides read TGTGCCAGCAGCTTTCTGGGGCAGCCCCAGCATTTT.

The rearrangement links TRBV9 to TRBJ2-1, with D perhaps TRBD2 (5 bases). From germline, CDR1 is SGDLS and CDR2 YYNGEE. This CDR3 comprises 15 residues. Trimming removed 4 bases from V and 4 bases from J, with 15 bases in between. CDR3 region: CASSPTGSQYNEQFF. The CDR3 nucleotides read TGTGCCAGCAGCCCGACTGGGAGCCAATACAATGAGCAGTTCTTC. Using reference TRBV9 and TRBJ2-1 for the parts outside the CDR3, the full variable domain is DSGVTQTPKHLITATGQRVTLRCSPRSGDLSVYWYQQSLDQGLQFLIQYYNGEERAKGNILERFSAQQFPDLHSELNLSSLELGDSALYFCASSPTGSQYNEQFFGPGTRLTVL.

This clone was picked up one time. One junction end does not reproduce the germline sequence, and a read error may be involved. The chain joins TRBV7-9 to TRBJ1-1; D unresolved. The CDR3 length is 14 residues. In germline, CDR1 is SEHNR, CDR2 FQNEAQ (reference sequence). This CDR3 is CASGLSQPYTEAFF. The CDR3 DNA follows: TGTGCCAGCGGCTTAAGTCAGCCTTACACTGAAGCTTTCTTT. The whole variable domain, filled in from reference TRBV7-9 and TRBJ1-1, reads DTGVSQNPRHKITKRGQNVTFRCDPISEHNRLYWYRQTLGQGPEFLTYFQNEAQLEKSRLLSDRFSAERPKGSFSTLEIQRTEQGDSAMYLCASGLSQPYTEAFFGQGTRLTVV.

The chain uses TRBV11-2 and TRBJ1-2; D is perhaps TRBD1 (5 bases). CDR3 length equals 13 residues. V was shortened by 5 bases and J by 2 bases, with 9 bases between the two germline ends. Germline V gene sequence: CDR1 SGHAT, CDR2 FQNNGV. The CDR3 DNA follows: TGTGCCAGCAGCCCGGGGCCCAACTATGGCTACACCTTC. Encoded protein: CASSPGPNYGYTF.

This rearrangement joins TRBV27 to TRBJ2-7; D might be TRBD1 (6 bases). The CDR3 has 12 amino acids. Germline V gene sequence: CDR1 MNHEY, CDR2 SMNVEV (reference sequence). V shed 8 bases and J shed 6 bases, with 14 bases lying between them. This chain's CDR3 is CASGTPGFEQYF. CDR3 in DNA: TGTGCCAGCGGGACACCTGGTTTCGAGCAGTACTTC.

The DNA of the CDR3 is TGCGCCAGCAGTCCCGGGACAGGGAATTCACCCCTCCACTTT. Its protein is CASSPGTGNSPLHF. The gene calls are TRBV5-1 and TRBJ1-6, with 9 bases matching TRBD1. Germline V gene lookup returns CDR1 SGHRS and CDR2 YFSETQ. With V trimmed by 5 bases and J by 7 bases, 4 bases remained unmatched. The CDR3 extends over 14 amino acids.

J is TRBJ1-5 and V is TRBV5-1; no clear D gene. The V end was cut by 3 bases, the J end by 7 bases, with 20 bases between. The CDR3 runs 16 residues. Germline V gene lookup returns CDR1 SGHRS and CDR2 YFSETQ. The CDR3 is CASSSGPLEPGQPQHF. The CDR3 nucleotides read TGCGCCAGCAGCTCAGGTCCCCTAGAGCCGGGGCAGCCCCAGCATTTT.

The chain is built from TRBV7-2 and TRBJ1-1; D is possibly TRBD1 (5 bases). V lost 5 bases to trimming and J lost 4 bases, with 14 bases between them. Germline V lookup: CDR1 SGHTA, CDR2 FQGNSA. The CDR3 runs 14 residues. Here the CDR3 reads CASSIKFGGTEAFF. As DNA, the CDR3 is TGTGCCAGCAGCATCAAGTTTGGGGGCACTGAAGCTTTCTTT. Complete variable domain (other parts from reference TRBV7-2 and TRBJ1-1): GAGVSQSPSNKVTEKGKDVELRCDPISGHTALYWYRQSLGQGLEFLIYFQGNSAPDKSGLPSDRFSAERTGGSVSTLTIQRTQQEDSAVYLCASSIKFGGTEAFFGQGTRLTVV.

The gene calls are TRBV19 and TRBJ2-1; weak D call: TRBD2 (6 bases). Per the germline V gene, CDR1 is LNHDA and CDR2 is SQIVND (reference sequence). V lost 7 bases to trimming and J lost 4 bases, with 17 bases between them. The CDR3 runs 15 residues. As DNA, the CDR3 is TGTGCCAGTACCATAGGAAACGCGGGGTACAATGAGCAGTTCTTC. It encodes CASTIGNAGYNEQFF.

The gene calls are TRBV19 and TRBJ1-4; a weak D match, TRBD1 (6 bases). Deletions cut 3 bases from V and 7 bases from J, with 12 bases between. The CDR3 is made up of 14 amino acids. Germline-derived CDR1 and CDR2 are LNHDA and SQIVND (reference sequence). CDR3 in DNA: TGTGCCAGTAGTATCAACAGGGCTAGTGAAAAACTGTTTTTT. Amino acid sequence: CASSINRASEKLFF. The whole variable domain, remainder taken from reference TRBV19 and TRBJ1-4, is DGGITQSPKYLFRKEGQNVTLSCEQNLNHDAMYWYRQDPGQGLRLIYYSQIVNDFQKGDIAEGYSVSREKKESFPLTVTSAQKNPTAFYLCASSINRASEKLFFGSGTQLSVL.

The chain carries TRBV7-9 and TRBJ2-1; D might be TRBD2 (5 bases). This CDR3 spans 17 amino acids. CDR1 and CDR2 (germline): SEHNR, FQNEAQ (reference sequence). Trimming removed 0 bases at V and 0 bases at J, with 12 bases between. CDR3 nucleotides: TGTGCCAGCAGCTTAGCGGCGGGTATGAGCTCCTACAATGAGCAGTTCTTC. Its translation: CASSLAAGMSSYNEQFF.